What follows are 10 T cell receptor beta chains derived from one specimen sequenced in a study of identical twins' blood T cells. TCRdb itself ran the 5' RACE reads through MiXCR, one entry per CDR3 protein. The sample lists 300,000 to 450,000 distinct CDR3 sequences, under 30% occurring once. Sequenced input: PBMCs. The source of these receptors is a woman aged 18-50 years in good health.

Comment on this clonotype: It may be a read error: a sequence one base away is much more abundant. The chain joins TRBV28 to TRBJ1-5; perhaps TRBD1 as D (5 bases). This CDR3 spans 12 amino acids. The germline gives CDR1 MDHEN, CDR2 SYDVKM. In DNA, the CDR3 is TGTGCCTATAGGGGCTACAATCAGCCCAAGCATTTT. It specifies CAYRGYNQPKHF.

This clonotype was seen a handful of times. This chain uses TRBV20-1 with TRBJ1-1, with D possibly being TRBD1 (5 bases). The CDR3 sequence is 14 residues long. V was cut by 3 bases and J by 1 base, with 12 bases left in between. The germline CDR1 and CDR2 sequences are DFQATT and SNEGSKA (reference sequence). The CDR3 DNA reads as TGCAGTGCTAGCCAGGGCCGGAGGAACACTGAAGCTTTCTTT. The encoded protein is CSASQGRRNTEAFF.

CDR3 protein: CASSPSSGEQFF. The CDR3 DNA reads TGTGCCAGCAGCCCCTCATCCGGGGAGCAGTTCTTC. The gene calls are TRBV7-6 and TRBJ2-1, with D hard to call. The CDR3 length is 12 residues. V lost 5 bases and J lost 10, with 12 bases in between. The germline V gene has CDR1 SGHVS and CDR2 FNYEAQ.

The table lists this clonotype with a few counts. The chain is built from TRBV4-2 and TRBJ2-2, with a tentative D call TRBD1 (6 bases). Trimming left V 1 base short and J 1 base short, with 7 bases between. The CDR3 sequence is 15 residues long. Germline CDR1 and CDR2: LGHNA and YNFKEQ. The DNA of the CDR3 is TGTGCCAGCAGCCAAGGACAGGAGAACACCGGGGAGCTGTTTTTT. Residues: CASSQGQENTGELFF.

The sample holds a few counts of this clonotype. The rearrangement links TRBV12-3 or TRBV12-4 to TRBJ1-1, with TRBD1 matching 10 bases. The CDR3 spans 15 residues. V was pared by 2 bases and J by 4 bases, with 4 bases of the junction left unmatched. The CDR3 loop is CASSLIGDRGTEAFF. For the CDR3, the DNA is TGTGCCAGCAGTTTAATAGGGGACAGGGGCACTGAAGCTTTCTTT.

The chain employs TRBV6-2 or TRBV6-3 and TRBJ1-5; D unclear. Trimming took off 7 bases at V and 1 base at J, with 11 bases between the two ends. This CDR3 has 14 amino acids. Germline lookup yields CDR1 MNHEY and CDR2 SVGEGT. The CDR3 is CASTTRASNQPQHF. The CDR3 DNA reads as TGTGCCAGCACTACTCGGGCGAGCAATCAGCCCCAGCATTTT.

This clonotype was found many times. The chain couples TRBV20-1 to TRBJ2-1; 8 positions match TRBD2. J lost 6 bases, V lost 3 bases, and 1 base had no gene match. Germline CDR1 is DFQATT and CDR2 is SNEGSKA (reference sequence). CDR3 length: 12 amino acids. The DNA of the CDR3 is TGCAGTGCTAGGCGGGAGGTCAATGAGCAGTTCTTC. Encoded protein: CSARREVNEQFF.

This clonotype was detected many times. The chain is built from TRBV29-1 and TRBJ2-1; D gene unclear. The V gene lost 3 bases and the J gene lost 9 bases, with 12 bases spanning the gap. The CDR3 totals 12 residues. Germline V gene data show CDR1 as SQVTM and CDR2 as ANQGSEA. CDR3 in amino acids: CSVDPSLSEQFF. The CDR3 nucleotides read TGCAGCGTTGACCCTAGTTTGTCTGAGCAGTTCTTC.

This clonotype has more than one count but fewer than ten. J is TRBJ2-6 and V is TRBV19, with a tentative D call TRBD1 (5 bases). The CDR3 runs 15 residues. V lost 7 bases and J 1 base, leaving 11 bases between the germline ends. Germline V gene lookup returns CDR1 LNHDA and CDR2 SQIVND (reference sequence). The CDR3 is CASTWGLSGANVLTF. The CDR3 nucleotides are TGTGCCAGTACTTGGGGCCTATCTGGGGCCAACGTCCTGACTTTC.

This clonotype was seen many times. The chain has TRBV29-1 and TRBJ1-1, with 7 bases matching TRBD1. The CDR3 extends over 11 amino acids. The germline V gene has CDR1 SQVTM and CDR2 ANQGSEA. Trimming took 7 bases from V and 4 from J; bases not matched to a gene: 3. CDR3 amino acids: CSGTGVTEAFF. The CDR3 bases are TGCAGCGGAACAGGGGTCACTGAAGCTTTCTTT.